A single sample is the source of the 19 T cell receptor beta chains below, sequenced in a study of cytomegalovirus exposure and HLA in healthy donors. The primer mix had 60 Vbeta and 13 Jbeta primers. TCRdb's copy holds only in-frame clones and misses some; the assay was immunoSEQ multiplex PCR. The sample holds about 140,000 clones, roughly 70% seen once. The sequenced sample consisted of PBMCs. These receptors were obtained from a man aged 40-49 years in good health and CMV-seronegative.

V gene TRBV6-5 combines with J gene TRBJ2-5, with D unresolved. CDR1 is MNHEY, CDR2 SVGAGI, per germline. Trimming took 0 bases from V and 2 from J, leaving 7 bases between them. The CDR3 is made up of 14 amino acids. Here the CDR3 reads CASSYSLSQETQYF. As DNA, the CDR3 is TGTGCCAGCAGTTACTCGTTGTCGCAAGAGACCCAGTACTTC.

This clone was seen just once. V usage is TRBV6-1 and J usage is TRBJ1-1; TRBD1 is a possible D gene (5 bases). This CDR3 region has 14 residues. V was cut by 2 bases and J by 0 bases, with 7 bases left in between. Germline CDR1 reads MNHNS; CDR2 reads SASEGT. Here the CDR3 reads CASSEQDMNTEAFF. The CDR3 bases are TGTGCCAGCAGTGAACAGGACATGAACACTGAAGCTTTCTTT.

The chain uses TRBV4-2 and TRBJ2-7; 11 bases are shared with TRBD1. The J segment lost 2 bases and the V segment lost 0 bases, leaving 0 bases of the junction unmatched. The CDR3 totals 15 residues. Germline loops: CDR1 LGHNA, CDR2 YNFKEQ. CDR3 protein: CASSQEGQGAYEQYF. The CDR3 region has the DNA TGTGCCAGCAGCCAAGAGGGACAGGGGGCCTACGAGCAGTACTTC.

Only a few counts were recorded for this clone. Other nucleotide sequences in the sample specify the same CDR3. This rearrangement joins TRBV9 to TRBJ2-3; no definite D call. The CDR3 loop spans 13 amino acids. The ends were cut back, 0 bases at V and 3 bases at J, with 5 bases in the middle. CDR1 is SGDLS and CDR2 is YYNGEE in the germline V gene. The chain's CDR3 is CASSVVRTDTQYF. In nucleotides, the CDR3 is TGTGCCAGCAGCGTAGTTCGTACAGATACGCAGTATTTT.

Only a few counts were recorded for this clone. CDR3 amino acids: CASSQEERDEQFF. In nucleotides, the CDR3 is TGCGCCAGCAGCCAAGAGGAGCGGGATGAGCAGTTCTTC. V and J are TRBV4-1 and TRBJ2-1; a weak D match, TRBD2 (6 bases). The CDR3 spans 13 residues. From germline, CDR1 is MGHRA and CDR2 YSYEKL. Trimming shortened V by 0 bases and J by 8 bases, and 8 bases separated the two germline ends.

In its sample, this clone was seen a few times. The J gene is TRBJ2-5, the V gene TRBV4-3; maybe TRBD2 (6 bases). Trimming pared 0 bases from V and 2 bases from J, leaving 16 bases between. The germline V gene has CDR1 LGHNA and CDR2 YSLEER. This CDR3 has 17 amino acids. The CDR3 bases are TGCGCCAGCAGCCAAGAAGAGGTAGCGGAGGGGCAAGAGACCCAGTACTTC. Translation gives CASSQEEVAEGQETQYF.

The genes are TRBV11-2 and TRBJ2-1; 9 bases fit TRBD2. After removal of 1 base from V and 3 bases from J, the junction contained 4 bases not matched to a gene. CDR1 SGHAT and CDR2 FQNNGV come from the germline V gene. The CDR3 contains 16 residues. Here the CDR3 DNA reads TGTGCCAGCAGCTTAGGCGGGAGGGCCTTCTACAATGAGCAGTTCTTC. Protein product: CASSLGGRAFYNEQFF. The full variable domain, with the rest looked up from reference TRBV11-2 and TRBJ2-1, is EAGVAQSPRYKIIEKRQSVAFWCNPISGHATLYWYQQILGQGPKLLIQFQNNGVVDDSQLPKDRFSAERLKGVDSTLKIQPAKLEDSAVYLCASSLGGRAFYNEQFFGPGTRLTVL.

V usage is TRBV28 and J usage is TRBJ1-2, with TRBD1 as a possible D gene (6 bases). V dropped 5 bases and J dropped 7 bases, with 17 bases sitting between them. This CDR3 comprises 14 residues. Germline assignment: CDR1 MDHEN and CDR2 SYDVKM. This CDR3 reads CASSPENRVRGYTF. DNA for the CDR3: TGTGCCAGCAGTCCCGAGAACAGGGTACGTGGCTACACCTTC.

The V call is TRBV5-4, the J call TRBJ2-7, with D possibly matching TRBD1 (6 bases). V shed 1 base and J shed 9 bases, with 14 bases lying between them. CDR1 and CDR2 (germline): SGHNT, YYREEE (reference sequence). CDR3 length: 13 amino acids. The chain's CDR3 is CASSLYAGRGQYF. CDR3 in DNA: TGTGCCAGCAGCTTGTACGCAGGCAGGGGGCAGTACTTC.

The rearrangement joins TRBV19 to TRBJ1-1, with TRBD1 as a possible D gene (5 bases). Looked up from germline, CDR1 is LNHDA and CDR2 is SQIVND (reference sequence). This CDR3 has 13 residues. V was clipped by 4 bases and J by 2 bases, with 8 bases between them. The CDR3 is CASSTGLNTEAFF. CDR3 nucleotides: TGTGCCAGTAGTACAGGGCTCAACACTGAAGCTTTCTTT.

In its sample, this clone was seen once. The chain couples TRBV4-1 to TRBJ2-7, with TRBD1 as a possible D gene (6 bases). Trimming stripped 4 bases from V and 0 bases from J, with 7 bases between. The CDR3 length is 13 residues. Germline CDR1 and CDR2: MGHRA and YSYEKL. CDR3 protein: CASSPDSSYEQYF. The CDR3 region has the DNA TGCGCCAGCAGCCCGGACAGCTCCTACGAGCAGTACTTC.

The V and J genes are TRBV25-1 and TRBJ2-7; 10 bases line up with TRBD2. The junction had 7 bases not matched to a gene; V was cut back by 6 bases and J by 2 bases. The CDR3 is 15 residues long. The germline V gene encodes CDR1 MGHDK and CDR2 SYGVNS. Here the CDR3 DNA reads TGTGCCAGCAGGATGACTAGCGGGCCCCCCTACGAGCAGTACTTC. It is translated as CASRMTSGPPYEQYF.

V usage is TRBV5-6 and J usage is TRBJ1-2, with TRBD1 matching over 8 bases. In germline, CDR1 is SGHDT, CDR2 YYEEEE. This CDR3 is built from 15 residues. The junction had 7 bases not matched to a gene; V was cut back by 1 base and J by 5 bases. The CDR3 coding sequence is TGTGCCAGCAGCTTGATCCAGGGGGCAGGATATGGCTACACCTTC. It codes for CASSLIQGAGYGYTF. Based on the CDR3 plus reference TRBV5-6 and TRBJ1-2, the full variable domain is DAGVTQSPTHLIKTRGQQVTLRCSPKSGHDTVSWYQQALGQGPQFIFQYYEEEERQRGNFPDRFSGHQFPNYSSELNVNALLLGDSALYLCASSLIQGAGYGYTFGSGTRLTVV.

This clone occurred a few times. The rearrangement links TRBV4-3 to TRBJ2-7, with 8 nucleotides matching TRBD1. After removal of 4 bases from V and 6 bases from J, the junction contained 8 bases not matched to a gene. CDR1 is LGHNA and CDR2 is YSLEER in the germline V gene. The CDR3 has 14 amino acids. The CDR3 region has the DNA TGCGCCAGCAGCCGGGACCAAGGACAGGGCGAGCAGTACTTC. Its translation: CASSRDQGQGEQYF.

The rearrangement uses TRBV7-2 and TRBJ2-1, with D possibly matching TRBD2 (5 bases). Germline V CDR1 and CDR2: SGHTA, FQGNSA. V lost 2 bases to trimming and J lost 6 bases, with 11 bases between them. The CDR3 is made up of 14 amino acids. CDR3 region: CASSLYRGPNEQFF. In nucleotides, the CDR3 is TGTGCCAGCAGCTTATATCGCGGGCCCAATGAGCAGTTCTTC.

The J gene is TRBJ1-1, the V gene TRBV18, with D hard to call. The CDR3 is made up of 13 amino acids. CDR1 and CDR2 (germline): KGHSH, LQKENI. Trimming removed 6 bases at V and 1 base at J, with 9 bases between. CDR3 coding DNA: TGTGCCAGCTCGCTAGCGACGAACACTGAAGCTTTCTTT. It encodes CASSLATNTEAFF.

V gene TRBV19 combines with J gene TRBJ2-2; 8 bases are a match to TRBD2. V lost 5 bases to trimming and J lost 7 bases; unmatched junction nucleotides: 6. Germline V CDR1 and CDR2: LNHDA, SQIVND (reference sequence). This CDR3 is built from 14 residues. DNA for the CDR3: TGTGCCAGTAGTTTGGCCGGGACTAGCGGGGAGCTGTTTTTT. Translating gives CASSLAGTSGELFF. The variable domain in full, with the rest retrieved from reference TRBV19 and TRBJ2-2, is DGGITQSPKYLFRKEGQNVTLSCEQNLNHDAMYWYRQDPGQGLRLIYYSQIVNDFQKGDIAEGYSVSREKKESFPLTVTSAQKNPTAFYLCASSLAGTSGELFFGEGSRLTVL.

The V gene is TRBV5-1, the J gene TRBJ2-7; D unclear. This CDR3 region has 16 residues. The germline V gene encodes CDR1 SGHRS and CDR2 YFSETQ. V lost 0 bases and J lost 2, with 15 bases in between. CDR3 nucleotide sequence: TGCGCCAGCAGCTTGGATCGGGTGGAAAACGCCTACGAGCAGTACTTC. Amino acids: CASSLDRVENAYEQYF.

V and J are TRBV4-3 and TRBJ1-2, with 9 positions matching TRBD1. V gave up 3 bases and J gave up 8 bases; unmatched junction bases: 10. Germline V gene sequence: CDR1 LGHNA, CDR2 YSLEER. CDR3 size: 15 residues. This chain's CDR3 is CASSQFTGGVTGYTF. The CDR3, as DNA: TGCGCCAGCAGCCAGTTTACAGGGGGCGTGACAGGCTACACCTTC.